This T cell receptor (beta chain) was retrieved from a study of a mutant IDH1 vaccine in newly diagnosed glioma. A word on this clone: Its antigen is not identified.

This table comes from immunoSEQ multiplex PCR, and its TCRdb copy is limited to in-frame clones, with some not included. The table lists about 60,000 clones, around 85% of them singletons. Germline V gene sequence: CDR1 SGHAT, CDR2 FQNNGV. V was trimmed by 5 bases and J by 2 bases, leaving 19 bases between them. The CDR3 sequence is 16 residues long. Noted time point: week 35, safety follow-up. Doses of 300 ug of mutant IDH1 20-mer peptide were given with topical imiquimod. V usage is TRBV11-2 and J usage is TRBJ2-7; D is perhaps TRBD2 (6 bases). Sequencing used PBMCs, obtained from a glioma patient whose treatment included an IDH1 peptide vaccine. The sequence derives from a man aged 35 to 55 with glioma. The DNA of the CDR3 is TGTGCCAGCAGCAGGAGTCCGGGAGTTAGGACCTACGAGCAGTACTTC. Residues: CASSRSPGVRTYEQYF.